The sequence of this T cell receptor (beta chain) was determined in a study of T cell responses to AZD1222 COVID-19 vaccine. Findings and caveats of the study: Clonal diversity was possibly underestimated, and white British individuals and females predominated among donors.

V was trimmed by 0 bases and J by 4 bases, leaving 19 bases between them. This CDR3 has 17 amino acids. CDR1 is SGHRS and CDR2 is YFSETQ in the germline V gene. Generated by immunoSEQ multiplex PCR, the TCRdb table keeps only in-frame clones and is missing some. The table records 150,000 to 200,000 clones, 87% of them present only once. Details on this clone: Its antigen is undetermined.

The sample here was peripheral blood, taken 28 days after the second AZD1222 dose. The V call is TRBV5-1, the J call TRBJ1-1; D gene uncertain. The receptor was derived from an adult who received the AZD1222 COVID-19 vaccine. CDR3 in amino acids: CASSLGQAPLIGTEAFF. DNA for the CDR3: TGCGCCAGCAGCTTGGGTCAGGCCCCCTTGATCGGCACTGAAGCTTTCTTT.